Shown below are 28 T cell receptor beta chains from a single sample sequenced in a study of T cell responses to AZD1222 COVID-19 vaccine (dated by TCRdb to 2020 to 2023). The library was generated by the immunoSEQ multiplex PCR assay. Sourced from immuneACCESS, this table was stored by TCRdb with only in-frame sequences that have V and J called. A share of the clones is absent; for the studies checked, an unresolved V gene accounts for under half, and the remainder has no known explanation. The sample data list 110,000 or so clones, and approximately 90% of these were observed just once. 3% to 3.5% of the sample rests with the top ten. This specimen's time point label, per the study, means: baseline before first vaccination. What the treatment or condition label conveys for this sample: meningococcal conjugate vaccine given as trial control. This sample comprised peripheral blood, obtained on day 0 of MenACWY control vaccination. Source of these receptors: an adult in good health.

The chain links TRBV13 to TRBJ1-2; TRBD1 matches at 8 bases. Germline CDR1 and CDR2: PRHDT and FYEKMQ (reference sequence). The CDR3 is 15 residues long. V was clipped by 5 bases and J by 0 bases; unmatched bases: 5. In nucleotides, the CDR3 is TGTGCCAGCAGCGAGGGGACAGGAGCTAACTATGGCTACACCTTC. It encodes CASSEGTGANYGYTF.

The chain employs TRBV11-2 and TRBJ1-4; the match to TRBD1 covers 7 bases. The junction had 2 bases not matched to a gene; V was cut back by 5 bases and J by 2 bases. CDR1 is SGHAT, CDR2 FQNNGV, per germline. This CDR3 comprises 14 residues. The CDR3 region is CASSTGQTNEKLFF. In DNA form, the CDR3 reads TGTGCCAGCAGCACGGGACAGACTAATGAAAAACTGTTTTTT.

The chain has TRBV5-5 and TRBJ2-3; the match to TRBD1 covers 8 bases. J gave up 3 bases and V 0 bases, and 6 bases lay outside the gene matches. The CDR3 has 16 residues. The germline V gene has CDR1 SGHKS and CDR2 YYEKEE (reference sequence). The CDR3 DNA sequence: TGTGCCAGCAGCTTGGCGCGACAGGGGTGGACAGATACGCAGTATTTT. Translated, it gives CASSLARQGWTDTQYF.

The genes are TRBV5-8 and TRBJ2-1; TRBD2 might be the D (6 bases). The CDR3 length is 13 residues. Per the germline V gene, CDR1 is SGHTS and CDR2 is YDEGEE. The V gene lost 9 bases and the J gene lost 3 bases, with 13 bases spanning the gap. CDR3 nucleotides: TGTGCCACCGGGGTAGCGGTCTACAATGAGCAGTTCTTC. Its protein is CATGVAVYNEQFF.

The genes are TRBV28 and TRBJ1-5; the D gene is possibly TRBD1 (5 bases). The germline V gene has CDR1 MDHEN and CDR2 SYDVKM. This CDR3 is built from 17 residues. Trimming left V 3 bases short and J 3 bases short, with 18 bases between. CDR3 amino acids: CASSFPNWGTYNQPQHF. The CDR3 DNA is TGTGCCAGCAGTTTCCCTAATTGGGGGACGTACAATCAGCCCCAGCATTTT.

This chain connects TRBV4-1 to TRBJ2-7; 8 nucleotides align to TRBD2. CDR3 size: 16 residues. Germline values: CDR1 MGHRA, CDR2 YSYEKL. V dropped 1 base and J dropped 0; count of bases not matched to a gene: 5. CDR3 loop: CASSQVGSGGSYEQYF. The CDR3 bases are TGCGCCAGCAGCCAAGTAGGGAGCGGGGGCTCCTACGAGCAGTACTTC.

The chain employs TRBV6-2 or TRBV6-3 and TRBJ2-5; D is uncertain. Trimming stripped 2 bases from V and 3 bases from J, with 7 bases between. The CDR3 has 13 amino acids. CDR1 is MNHEY, CDR2 SVGEGT, per germline. The CDR3 loop reads CASSYGGEETQYF. Here the CDR3 DNA reads TGTGCCAGCAGTTACGGTGGGGAAGAGACCCAGTACTTC.

The V gene is TRBV19, the J gene TRBJ1-6; D gene ambiguous. CDR1 is LNHDA and CDR2 is SQIVND in the germline V gene (reference sequence). The germline V and J ends were trimmed by 1 base and 9 bases, with 7 bases remaining between them. This CDR3 has 13 residues. The CDR3 sequence is CASSIGPSSPLHF. The CDR3 DNA follows: TGTGCCAGTAGTATAGGCCCCAGTTCACCCCTCCACTTT.

This chain's CDR3 is CASSYSEPNEKLFF. CDR3 nucleotide sequence: TGTGCCAGCAGTTACTCAGAACCTAATGAAAAACTGTTTTTT. The J gene is TRBJ1-4, the V gene TRBV6-5; D gene uncertain. The V and J ends lost 0 bases and 3 bases respectively, with 5 bases between them. The CDR3 covers 14 residues. Germline CDR1 reads MNHEY; CDR2 reads SVGAGI.

The chain combines TRBV6-5 with TRBJ1-3; D remains ambiguous. The CDR3 totals 14 residues. CDR1 and CDR2 from the germline V gene are MNHEY and SVGAGI. Trimming removed 1 base at V and 2 bases at J, with 6 bases between. The CDR3 sequence: CASSYLGAGNTIYF. CDR3 bases: TGTGCCAGCAGTTACTTGGGAGCTGGAAACACCATATATTTT.

The V and J genes are TRBV28 and TRBJ1-1; D not certain. The CDR3 runs to 11 residues. With 6 bases removed from V and 5 bases from J, the gap between germline ends came to 7 bases. The V gene's germline CDR1 is MDHEN and CDR2 SYDVKM. CDR3 loop: CASRDPTEAFF. The CDR3 DNA is TGTGCCAGCAGGGACCCAACTGAAGCTTTCTTT.

Note on this clone: The germline gene is not matched at one end of the junction; a read error may be the cause. The chain is built from TRBV6-1 and TRBJ1-2; a possible D gene is TRBD1 (5 bases). Germline CDR1 and CDR2: MNHNS and SASEGT. CDR3 size: 13 residues. The CDR3, as DNA: TGTGCCAGCAGCGAAGGGGAATTGAATGGCTACACCTTC. It codes for CASSEGELNGYTF.

The genes are TRBV12-5 and TRBJ1-2; a weak D match, TRBD1 (6 bases). V was trimmed by 1 base and J by 7 bases, leaving 19 bases between them. CDR1 and CDR2 from the germline V gene are LGHNT and FRNRAP. CDR3 size: 16 residues. CDR3 sequence reads: CASGLAPTQGTAGYTF. The CDR3 nucleotides are TGTGCTAGTGGTTTGGCCCCAACCCAGGGGACCGCTGGCTACACCTTC.

This chain uses TRBV7-2 with TRBJ1-2; D is perhaps TRBD1 (6 bases). V was trimmed by 6 bases and J by 0 bases, leaving 14 bases between them. The CDR3 is 15 amino acids. Germline V gene sequence: CDR1 SGHTA, CDR2 FQGNSA. The CDR3 sequence: CASSLTGRANYGYTF. The CDR3 nucleotides read TGTGCCAGCAGTTTGACAGGACGAGCTAACTATGGCTACACCTTC.

CDR3 in amino acids: CASSVRGSASGYTF. The CDR3 DNA is TGTGCCAGCAGCGTACGGGGGTCAGCCTCCGGCTACACCTTC. V and J are TRBV9 and TRBJ1-2, with D perhaps TRBD1 (5 bases). Germline V gene lookup returns CDR1 SGDLS and CDR2 YYNGEE. There are 14 residues in the CDR3. The ends were cut back, 1 base at V and 8 bases at J, with 15 bases in the middle.

The rearrangement links TRBV12-1 to TRBJ1-2. TRBV12-1 is an annotated pseudogene. The CDR3 covers 15 residues. The CDR3 coding sequence is TGTGCCAGCAGCTTTGAGTGGCCTGGGGGGTATGGCTACACCTTC. Encoded protein: CASSFEWPGGYGYTF.

The chain's CDR3 is CASSPRTSGGAGTDTQYF. Here the CDR3 DNA reads TGCGCCAGCAGCCCAAGGACTAGCGGGGGGGCCGGCACAGATACGCAGTATTTT. The chain combines TRBV5-1 with TRBJ2-3; TRBD2 aligns across 15 bases. The germline CDR1 and CDR2 sequences are SGHRS and YFSETQ. V lost 4 bases, J lost 1 base, and 7 bases stayed unmatched. The CDR3 extends over 18 amino acids.

The chain joins TRBV15 to TRBJ1-6; 7 bases match TRBD1. Unmatched junction bases numbered 7, after V lost 5 bases and J lost 6 bases. Germline V gene data show CDR1 as LNHNV and CDR2 as YYDKDF (reference sequence). The CDR3 loop spans 15 amino acids. In DNA form, the CDR3 reads TGTGCCACCAGCCGACAGGGTCGAGGTAATTCACCCCTCCACTTT. Translation: CATSRQGRGNSPLHF.

The chain recombines TRBV7-9 with TRBJ1-1; 7 nucleotides agree with TRBD1. The CDR3 contains 15 residues. Per the germline V gene, CDR1 is SEHNR and CDR2 is FQNEAQ (reference sequence). V gave up 3 bases and J gave up 4 bases; unmatched junction bases: 8. The CDR3 DNA reads as TGTGCCAGCAGCTTCCAGGGGGGTGCGTCCACTGAAGCTTTCTTT. The encoded protein is CASSFQGGASTEAFF.

The chain links TRBV10-3 to TRBJ2-1; no firm D call. This CDR3 region has 15 residues. Looked up from germline, CDR1 is ENHRY and CDR2 is SYGVKD. Trimming cost V 3 bases and J 1 base, with 10 bases left between them. CDR3 sequence reads: CAISERVISYNEQFF. The CDR3 bases are TGTGCCATCAGTGAAAGGGTAATTTCCTACAATGAGCAGTTCTTC.

The genes are TRBV7-2 and TRBJ2-3, with D perhaps matching TRBD2 (6 bases). Trimming took 3 bases from V and 2 from J, leaving 9 bases between them. CDR3 length equals 14 residues. Germline CDR1 is SGHTA and CDR2 is FQGNSA. The CDR3 nucleotides are TGTGCCAGCAGCTTTTGGGGGGTCACAGATACGCAGTATTTT. Translated, it gives CASSFWGVTDTQYF.

The chain links TRBV4-1 to TRBJ2-1; D tentatively reads TRBD1 or TRBD2 (5 bases each). CDR1 and CDR2 (germline): MGHRA, YSYEKL. The V end lost 0 bases, the J end lost 3 bases, and 18 bases lay between the germline ends. There are 18 residues in the CDR3. Written as DNA, the CDR3 is TGCGCCAGCAGCCAAGAAGGGGCCGGGACCTATTACTACAATGAGCAGTTCTTC. This translates into CASSQEGAGTYYYNEQFF.

The chain employs TRBV7-2 and TRBJ1-2; 7 positions agree with TRBD1. V lost 6 bases, J lost 2 bases, and 3 bases stayed unmatched. Germline values: CDR1 SGHTA, CDR2 FQGNSA. CDR3 length: 13 amino acids. CDR3 DNA: TGTGCCAGCAGGCTACAGGGGAACTATGGCTACACCTTC. Translation gives CASRLQGNYGYTF.

V and J are TRBV7-2 and TRBJ2-7; TRBD2 matches at 7 bases. Germline CDR1 SGHTA, CDR2 FQGNSA. J gave up 1 base and V 6 bases, and 9 bases lay outside the gene matches. CDR3 length equals 15 residues. CDR3: CASSLGGERSYEQYF. DNA of the CDR3: TGTGCCAGCAGTCTTGGGGGGGAGCGGTCCTACGAGCAGTACTTC.

The chain has TRBV19 and TRBJ1-3; no definite D call. CDR1 is LNHDA and CDR2 is SQIVND in the germline V gene (reference sequence). The CDR3 is made up of 14 amino acids. Between the trimmed V and J ends, which lost 7 bases and 0 bases, there was a span of 10 bases. The CDR3 reads CASTGRRSGNTIYF. The CDR3 bases are TGTGCCAGTACGGGCAGGCGCTCTGGAAACACCATATATTTT. Drawing the rest from reference TRBV19 and TRBJ1-3, the complete variable domain is DGGITQSPKYLFRKEGQNVTLSCEQNLNHDAMYWYRQDPGQGLRLIYYSQIVNDFQKGDIAEGYSVSREKKESFPLTVTSAQKNPTAFYLCASTGRRSGNTIYFGEGSWLTVV.

The genes are TRBV4-2 and TRBJ2-3; 7 nucleotides agree with TRBD2. The ends lost 0 bases at V and 2 bases at J; junction bases unmatched: 5. Germline-derived CDR1 and CDR2 are LGHNA and YNFKEQ. CDR3 length: 16 amino acids. CDR3 sequence reads: CASSQEWSGDTDTQYF. In DNA form, the CDR3 reads TGTGCCAGCAGCCAAGAGTGGAGCGGGGACACAGATACGCAGTATTTT.

The chain has TRBV11-1 and TRBJ2-1, with D unresolved. The germline gives CDR1 SGHAT, CDR2 FQDESV (reference sequence). The CDR3 extends over 15 amino acids. The ends were cut back, 5 bases at V and 3 bases at J, with 14 bases in the middle. The CDR3 here is CASSQPKVLYNEQFF. The CDR3 DNA follows: TGTGCCAGCAGCCAACCGAAGGTTCTCTACAATGAGCAGTTCTTC.

The gene calls are TRBV3-1 (or the pseudogene TRBV3-2) and TRBJ2-7; a weak D match, TRBD2 (5 bases). V was cut by 3 bases and J by 1 base, with 7 bases left in between. CDR1 and CDR2 from the germline V gene are LGHDT and YNNKEL (reference sequence). The CDR3 has 13 residues. The CDR3 bases are TGTGCCAGCAGCCATCGGGGATCCTACGAGCAGTACTTC. It is translated as CASSHRGSYEQYF.